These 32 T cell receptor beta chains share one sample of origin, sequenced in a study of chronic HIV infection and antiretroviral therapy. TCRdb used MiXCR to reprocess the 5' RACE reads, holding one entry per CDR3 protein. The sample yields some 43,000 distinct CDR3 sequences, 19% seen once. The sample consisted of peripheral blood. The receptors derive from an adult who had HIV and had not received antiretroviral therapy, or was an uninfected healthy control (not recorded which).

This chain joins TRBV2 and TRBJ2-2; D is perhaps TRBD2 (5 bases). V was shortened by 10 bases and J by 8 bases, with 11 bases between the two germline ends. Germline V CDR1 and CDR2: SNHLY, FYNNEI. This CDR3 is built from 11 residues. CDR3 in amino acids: CATSRVGELFF. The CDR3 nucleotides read TGTGCCACCTCGAGGGTTGGGGAGCTGTTTTTT.

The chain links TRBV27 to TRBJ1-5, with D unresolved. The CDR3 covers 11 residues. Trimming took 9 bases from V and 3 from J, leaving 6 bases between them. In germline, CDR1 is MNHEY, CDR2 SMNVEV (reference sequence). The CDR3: CASGPNQPQHF. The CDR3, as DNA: TGTGCCAGTGGACCCAATCAGCCCCAGCATTTT.

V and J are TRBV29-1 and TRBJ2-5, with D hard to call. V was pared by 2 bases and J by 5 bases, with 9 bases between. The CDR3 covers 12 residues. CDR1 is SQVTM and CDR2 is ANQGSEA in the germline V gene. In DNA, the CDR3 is TGCAGCGTTGAACTGGGCCGGGAGACCCAGTACTTC. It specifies CSVELGRETQYF.

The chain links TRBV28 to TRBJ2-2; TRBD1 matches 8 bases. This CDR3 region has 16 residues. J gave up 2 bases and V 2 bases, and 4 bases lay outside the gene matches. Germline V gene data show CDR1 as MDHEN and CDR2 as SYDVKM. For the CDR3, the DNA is TGTGCCAGCAGTTTAGGCGGGACAGGCAACACCGGGGAGCTGTTTTTT. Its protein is CASSLGGTGNTGELFF.

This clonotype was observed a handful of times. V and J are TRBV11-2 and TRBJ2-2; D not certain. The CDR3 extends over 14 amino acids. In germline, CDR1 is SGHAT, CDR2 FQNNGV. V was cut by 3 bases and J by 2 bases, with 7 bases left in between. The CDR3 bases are TGTGCCAGCAGCTTGACGGCTAACACCGGGGAGCTGTTTTTT. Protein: CASSLTANTGELFF.

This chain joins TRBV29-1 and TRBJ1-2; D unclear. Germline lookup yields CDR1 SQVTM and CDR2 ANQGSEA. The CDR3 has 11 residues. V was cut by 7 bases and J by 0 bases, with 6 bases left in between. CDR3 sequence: CSASANYGYTF. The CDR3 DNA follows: TGCAGCGCGTCAGCTAACTATGGCTACACCTTC.

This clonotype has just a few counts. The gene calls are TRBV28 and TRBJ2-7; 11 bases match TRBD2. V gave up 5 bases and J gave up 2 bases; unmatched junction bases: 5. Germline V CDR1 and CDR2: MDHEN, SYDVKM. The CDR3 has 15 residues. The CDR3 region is CASSPGTSGAYEQYF. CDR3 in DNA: TGTGCCAGCAGTCCTGGGACTAGCGGCGCCTACGAGCAGTACTTC.

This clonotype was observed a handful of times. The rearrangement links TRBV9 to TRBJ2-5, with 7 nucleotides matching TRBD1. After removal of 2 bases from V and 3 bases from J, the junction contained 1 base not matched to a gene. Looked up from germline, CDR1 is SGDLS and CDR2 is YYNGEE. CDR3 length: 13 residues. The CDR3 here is CASSVDREETQYF. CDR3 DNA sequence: TGTGCCAGCAGCGTTGACAGGGAAGAGACCCAGTACTTC.

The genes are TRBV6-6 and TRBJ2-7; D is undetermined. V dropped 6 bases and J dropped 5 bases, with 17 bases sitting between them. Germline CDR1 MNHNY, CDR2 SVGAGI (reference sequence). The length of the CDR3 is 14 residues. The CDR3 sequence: CASRASTSAHEQYF. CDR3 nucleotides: TGTGCCAGCAGGGCCTCGACTTCCGCCCACGAGCAGTACTTC.

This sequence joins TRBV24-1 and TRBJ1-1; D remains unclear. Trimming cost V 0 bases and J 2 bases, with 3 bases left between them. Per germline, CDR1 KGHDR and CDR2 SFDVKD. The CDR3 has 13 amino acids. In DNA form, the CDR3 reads TGTGCCACCAGTGATTTGCAAAACACTGAAGCTTTCTTT. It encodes CATSDLQNTEAFF.

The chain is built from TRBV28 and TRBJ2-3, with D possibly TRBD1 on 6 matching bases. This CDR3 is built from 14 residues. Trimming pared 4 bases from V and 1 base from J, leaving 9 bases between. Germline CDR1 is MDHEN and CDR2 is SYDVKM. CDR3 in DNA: TGTGCCAGCAGTTCCGGACAGCGCACAGATACGCAGTATTTT. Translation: CASSSGQRTDTQYF. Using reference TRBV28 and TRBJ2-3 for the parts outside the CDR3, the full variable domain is DVKVTQSSRYLVKRTGEKVFLECVQDMDHENMFWYRQDPGLGLRLIYFSYDVKMKEKGDIPEGYSVSREKKERFSLILESASTNQTSMYLCASSSGQRTDTQYFGPGTRLTVL.

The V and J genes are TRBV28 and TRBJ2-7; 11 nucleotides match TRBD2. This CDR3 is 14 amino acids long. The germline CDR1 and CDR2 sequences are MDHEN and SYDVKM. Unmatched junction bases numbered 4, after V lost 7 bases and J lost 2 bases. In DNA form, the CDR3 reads TGTGCCAGCACCCTAGCGGGAGGCCCCTACGAGCAGTACTTC. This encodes CASTLAGGPYEQYF.

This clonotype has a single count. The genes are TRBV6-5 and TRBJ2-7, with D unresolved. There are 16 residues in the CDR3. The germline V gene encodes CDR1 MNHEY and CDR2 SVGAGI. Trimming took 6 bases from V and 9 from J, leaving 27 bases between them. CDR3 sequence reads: CASSLPSGISQTGQYF. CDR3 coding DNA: TGTGCCAGCAGCCTCCCCTCGGGCATCTCACAGACCGGGCAGTACTTC.

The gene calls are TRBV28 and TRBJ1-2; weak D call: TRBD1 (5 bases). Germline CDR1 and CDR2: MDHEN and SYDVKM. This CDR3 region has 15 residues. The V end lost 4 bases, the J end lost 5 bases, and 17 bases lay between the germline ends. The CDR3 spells CASSSPGPDTYGYTF. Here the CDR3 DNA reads TGTGCCAGCAGTTCCCCGGGGCCAGATACTTATGGCTACACCTTC.

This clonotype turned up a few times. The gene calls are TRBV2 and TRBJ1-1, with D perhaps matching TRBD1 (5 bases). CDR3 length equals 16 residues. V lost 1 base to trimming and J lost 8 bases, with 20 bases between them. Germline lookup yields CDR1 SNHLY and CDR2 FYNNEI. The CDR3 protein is CASSEGLRGGLREAFF. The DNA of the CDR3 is TGTGCCAGCAGTGAAGGTTTAAGGGGTGGCTTAAGGGAAGCTTTCTTT.

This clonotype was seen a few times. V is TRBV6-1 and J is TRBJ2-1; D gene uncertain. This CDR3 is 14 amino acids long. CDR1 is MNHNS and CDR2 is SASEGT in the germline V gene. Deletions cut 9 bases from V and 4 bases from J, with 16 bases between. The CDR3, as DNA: TGTGCCAGTTCTACGCACGGCGGTTACAATGAGCAGTTCTTC. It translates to CASSTHGGYNEQFF.

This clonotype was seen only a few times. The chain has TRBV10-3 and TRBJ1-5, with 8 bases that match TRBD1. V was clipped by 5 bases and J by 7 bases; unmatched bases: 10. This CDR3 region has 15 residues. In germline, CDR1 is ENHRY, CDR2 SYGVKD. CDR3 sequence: CAISSQGDGGQPQHF. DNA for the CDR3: TGTGCCATCAGTTCACAGGGGGACGGCGGGCAGCCCCAGCATTTT.

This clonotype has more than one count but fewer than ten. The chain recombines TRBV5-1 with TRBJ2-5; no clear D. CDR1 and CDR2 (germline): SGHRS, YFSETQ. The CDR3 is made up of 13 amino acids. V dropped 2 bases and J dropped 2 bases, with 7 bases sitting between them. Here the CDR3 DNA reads TGCGCCAGCAGCTTTCGGGCTCAAGAGACCCAGTACTTC. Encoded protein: CASSFRAQETQYF.

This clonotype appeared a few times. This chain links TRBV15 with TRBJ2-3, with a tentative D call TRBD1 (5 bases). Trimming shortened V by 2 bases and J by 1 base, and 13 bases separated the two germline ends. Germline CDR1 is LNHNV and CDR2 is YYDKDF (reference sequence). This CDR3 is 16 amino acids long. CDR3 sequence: CATSRTTVSRTDTQYF. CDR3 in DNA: TGTGCCACCAGCAGAACGACAGTTTCCCGCACAGATACGCAGTATTTT.

This CDR3 reads CASSFWGAGEKLFF. DNA of the CDR3: TGTGCCAGCAGTTTCTGGGGGGCTGGTGAAAAACTGTTTTTT. This chain joins TRBV12-3 or TRBV12-4 and TRBJ1-4, with a weak D call TRBD1 (6 bases). The CDR3 is made up of 14 amino acids. V shed 3 bases and J shed 7 bases, with 12 bases lying between them.

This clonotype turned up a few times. CDR3 region: CASSQVSIGELFF. CDR3 DNA: TGTGCCAGCAGCCAAGTTAGTATCGGGGAGCTGTTTTTT. The chain carries TRBV3-1 and TRBJ2-2; D not certain. V lost 1 base, J lost 7 bases, and 7 bases lay in between. CDR3 length: 13 amino acids. CDR1 and CDR2 from the germline V gene are LGHDT and YNNKEL (reference sequence).

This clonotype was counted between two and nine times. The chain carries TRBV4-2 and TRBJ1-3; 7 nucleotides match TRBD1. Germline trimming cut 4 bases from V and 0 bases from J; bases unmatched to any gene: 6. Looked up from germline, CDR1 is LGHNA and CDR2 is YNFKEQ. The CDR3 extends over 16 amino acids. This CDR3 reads CASSPPGQRSGNTIYF. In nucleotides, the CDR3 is TGTGCCAGCAGCCCACCGGGACAGCGCTCTGGAAACACCATATATTTT.

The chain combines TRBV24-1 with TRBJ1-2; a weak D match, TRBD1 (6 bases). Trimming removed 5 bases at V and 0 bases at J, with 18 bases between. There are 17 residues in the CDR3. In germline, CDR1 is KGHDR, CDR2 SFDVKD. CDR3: CATSGAHGQSTNYGYTF. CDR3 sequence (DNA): TGTGCCACCAGTGGAGCGCATGGACAGAGCACTAACTATGGCTACACCTTC.

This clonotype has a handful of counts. The CDR3 coding sequence is TGTGCCAGCGACGACAGGTTCCAAGAGACCCAGTACTTC. As protein: CASDDRFQETQYF. The rearrangement joins TRBV28 to TRBJ2-5; perhaps TRBD1 as D (6 bases). This CDR3 is built from 13 residues. CDR1 is MDHEN, CDR2 SYDVKM, per germline. V lost 8 bases to trimming and J lost 1 base, with 11 bases between them.

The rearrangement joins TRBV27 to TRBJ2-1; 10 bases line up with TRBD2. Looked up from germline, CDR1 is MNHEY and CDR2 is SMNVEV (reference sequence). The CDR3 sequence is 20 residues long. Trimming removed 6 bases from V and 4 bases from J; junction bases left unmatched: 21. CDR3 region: CASSSDPLVAGGPFYNEQFF. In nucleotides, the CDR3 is TGTGCCAGCAGCTCCGACCCTTTGGTAGCGGGAGGCCCATTTTACAATGAGCAGTTCTTC.

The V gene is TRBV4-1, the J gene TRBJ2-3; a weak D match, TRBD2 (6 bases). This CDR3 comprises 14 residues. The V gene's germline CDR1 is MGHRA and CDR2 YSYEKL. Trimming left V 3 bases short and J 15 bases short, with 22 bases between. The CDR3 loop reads CASSHPLRAGPQYF. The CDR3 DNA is TGCGCCAGCAGCCACCCATTGCGAGCGGGCCCTCAATATTTT.

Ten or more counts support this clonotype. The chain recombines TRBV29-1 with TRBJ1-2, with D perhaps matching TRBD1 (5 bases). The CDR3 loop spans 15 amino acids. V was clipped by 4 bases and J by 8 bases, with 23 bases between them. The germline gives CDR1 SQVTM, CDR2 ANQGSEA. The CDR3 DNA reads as TGCAGCGTTGGCATTCGGGCCGGGGGGAAAGAAGGCTACACCTTC. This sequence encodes CSVGIRAGGKEGYTF.

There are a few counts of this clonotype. The CDR3 loop is CASTDRTGELFF. The CDR3 region has the DNA TGTGCCAGCACCGATCGAACCGGGGAGCTGTTTTTT. The genes are TRBV28 and TRBJ2-2; D uncertain. The CDR3 spans 12 residues. Trimming pared 7 bases from V and 5 bases from J, leaving 8 bases between. Germline CDR1 is MDHEN and CDR2 is SYDVKM.

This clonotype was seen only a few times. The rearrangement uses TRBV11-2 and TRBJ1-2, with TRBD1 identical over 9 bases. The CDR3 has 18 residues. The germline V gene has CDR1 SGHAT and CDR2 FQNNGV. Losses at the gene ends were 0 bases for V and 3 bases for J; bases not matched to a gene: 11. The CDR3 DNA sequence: TGTGCCAGCAGCTTAGATGTCGGGCGTGGGGACAGGGACTATGGCTACACCTTC. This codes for CASSLDVGRGDRDYGYTF.

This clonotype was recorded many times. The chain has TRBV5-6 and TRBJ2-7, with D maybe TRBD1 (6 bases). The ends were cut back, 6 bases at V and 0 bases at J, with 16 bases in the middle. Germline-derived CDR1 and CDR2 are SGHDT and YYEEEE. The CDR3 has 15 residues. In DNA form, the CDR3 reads TGTGCCAGCACCGGCCGGGGACACCTCTCCTACGAGCAGTACTTC. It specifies CASTGRGHLSYEQYF.

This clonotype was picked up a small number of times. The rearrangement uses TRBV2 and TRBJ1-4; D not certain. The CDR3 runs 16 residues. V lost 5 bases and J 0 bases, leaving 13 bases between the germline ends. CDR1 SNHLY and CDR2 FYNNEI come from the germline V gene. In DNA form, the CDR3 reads TGTGCCAGCAGTCATGACGACGGGGCAACTAATGAAAAACTGTTTTTT. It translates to CASSHDDGATNEKLFF.

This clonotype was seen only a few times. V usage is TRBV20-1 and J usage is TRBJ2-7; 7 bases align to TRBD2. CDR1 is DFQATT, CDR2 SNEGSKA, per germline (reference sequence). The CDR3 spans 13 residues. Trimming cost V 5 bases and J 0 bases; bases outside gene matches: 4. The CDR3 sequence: CSAVRTSSYEQYF. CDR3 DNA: TGCAGTGCTGTCCGGACTAGCTCCTACGAGCAGTACTTC.